This is a list of T cell receptor beta chains from one sample in a study of T cell repertoires in cytomegalovirus infection. The antigens these receptors bind are not known. TCRdb independently ran MiXCR on the reads; one entry per CDR3 protein. The table includes 100,000 to 150,000 distinct CDR3 sequences, approximately 24% detected once. Sequencing was performed on PBMCs, sequenced either directly or after in vitro stimulation (not recorded which). These receptor sequences come from a human donor in good health (CMV status not recorded). Some clones in this sample may be carry-over from other donors' samples. Both conserved end residues are part of each CDR3. Each record gives: V gene, clone size, J gene, D gene, CDR3 DNA, CDR3 protein. The D gene is left open where the match is weak. A clone size is listed for some rows: how often the clone was seen (once, few, many), or a class if it is expanded.

>TRBV7-8|few|TRBJ2-1|.
TGTGCCAGCAGCGGTAAGATAGGGGTTCGAGACAATGAGCAGTTCTTC
CASSGKIGVRDNEQFF
>TRBV24-1|.|TRBJ2-1|.
TGTGCCACCAGTACCCCGAGCATCTACAATGAGCAGTTCTTC
CATSTPSIYNEQFF
>TRBV12-3/TRBV12-4|.|TRBJ2-1|TRBD1
TGTGCCAGCAGTTTAGCGGCGGCCAGGGGGTATGAGCAGTTCTTC
CASSLAAARGYEQFF
>TRBV19|.|TRBJ1-5|.
TGTGCCAGTAGTATCCCCGGAAATCAGCCCCAGCATTTT
CASSIPGNQPQHF
>TRBV7-2|.|TRBJ2-2|.
TGTGCCAGCAGCTTATGGGCCGGGGAGCTGTTTTTT
CASSLWAGELFF
>TRBV7-2|few|TRBJ2-7|.
TGTGCCAGCAGGCGTACCGACAGTCACTACGAGCAGTACTTC
CASRRTDSHYEQYF
>TRBV7-2|.|TRBJ2-5|TRBD1
TGTGCCAGCAGCGCCCACAGGGGGCAAGAGACCCAGTACTTC
CASSAHRGQETQYF
>TRBV19|few|TRBJ2-3|TRBD2
TGTGCCAGTACGCGGGAGACCTCCACAGATACGCAGTATTTT
CASTRETSTDTQYF
>TRBV7-9|.|TRBJ2-1|.
TGTGCCAGCAGCTCCGGGATCTACTACAATGAGCAGTTCTTC
CASSSGIYYNEQFF
>TRBV12-3/TRBV12-4|many|TRBJ2-4|.
TGTGCCAGCACCCGGGACCAAAACATTCAGTACTTC
CASTRDQNIQYF
>TRBV15|.|TRBJ1-4|TRBD1
TGTGCCACTAGAAGACAGGGCAGTGAAAAACTGTTTTTT
CATRRQGSEKLFF
>TRBV20-1|.|TRBJ2-3|.
TGCAGTGCTGTAGGGGAGCGGAGCACAGATACGCAGTATTTT
CSAVGERSTDTQYF